A single sample gave rise to the 11 T cell receptor beta chains below, sequenced in a study of OX40 agonist ivuxolimab in advanced cancers. TCRdb's copy holds only in-frame clones and misses some; the assay was immunoSEQ multiplex PCR. The sample shows under 85,000 clones, around 90% of them seen only once. Sequenced here: CD4+ or CD8+ T cells sorted from blood, sampled in a trial of the OX40 agonist ivuxolimab. The receptors shown here come from an adult with an advanced solid tumor such as melanoma, head and neck, liver or kidney cancer.

This chain connects TRBV18 to TRBJ2-1; 13 bases align to TRBD2. Losses at the gene ends were 0 bases for V and 6 bases for J; bases not matched to a gene: 2. The CDR3 runs to 16 residues. The germline CDR1 and CDR2 sequences are KGHSH and LQKENI. CDR3 DNA: TGTGCCAGCTCACCACCTACTAGCGGGAGGGCCAATGAGCAGTTCTTC. Amino acids: CASSPPTSGRANEQFF.

This rearrangement joins TRBV18 to TRBJ2-5; TRBD1 matches at 10 bases. V trimming: 3 bases; J trimming: 5 bases; junction bases outside the gene matches: 6. From germline, CDR1 is KGHSH and CDR2 LQKENI. This CDR3 is built from 15 residues. The CDR3 nucleotides are TGTGCCAGCTCACCCCGACAGGGGGCGAGGGAGACCCAGTACTTC. Amino acid sequence: CASSPRQGARETQYF.

The gene calls are TRBV7-9 and TRBJ2-7, with D unclear. Looked up from germline, CDR1 is SEHNR and CDR2 is FQNEAQ (reference sequence). The CDR3 is made up of 13 amino acids. Trimming pared 3 bases from V and 6 bases from J, leaving 12 bases between. CDR3 sequence reads: CASSLGGQAEQYF. CDR3 sequence (DNA): TGTGCCAGCAGCTTGGGTGGGCAGGCCGAGCAGTACTTC.

The chain has TRBV7-9 and TRBJ2-2; TRBD2 is a possible D gene (5 bases). The CDR3 length is 15 residues. The germline gives CDR1 SEHNR, CDR2 FQNEAQ (reference sequence). V lost 2 bases, J lost 4 bases, and 11 bases lay in between. The CDR3 sequence is CASSLSSVPTGELFF. DNA for the CDR3: TGTGCCAGCAGCTTAAGTAGCGTGCCCACCGGGGAGCTGTTTTTT.

This chain links TRBV5-8 with TRBJ2-6; TRBD2 agrees at 13 bases. Trimming took 3 bases from V and 3 from J; bases not matched to a gene: 9. CDR1 is SGHTS and CDR2 is YDEGEE in the germline V gene. The CDR3 loop spans 19 amino acids. In DNA form, the CDR3 reads TGTGCCAGCAGCTCCCGGACTAGCGGGAGCCCCTTTGGGGCCAACGTCCTGACTTTC. Residues: CASSSRTSGSPFGANVLTF.

The chain combines TRBV30 with TRBJ1-2, with TRBD1 as a possible D gene (6 bases). V was pared by 2 bases and J by 0 bases, with 13 bases between. This CDR3 is 15 amino acids long. CDR1 GTSNPN and CDR2 SVGIG come from the germline V gene (reference sequence). In DNA, the CDR3 is TGTGCCTGGAGTTTCAGGGGATTCTCTAACTATGGCTACACCTTC. It is translated as CAWSFRGFSNYGYTF. Based on the CDR3 plus reference TRBV30 and TRBJ1-2, the full variable domain is SQTIHQWPATLVQPVGSPLSLECTVEGTSNPNLYWYRQAAGRGLQLLFYSVGIGQISSEVPQNLSASRPQDRQFILSSKKLLLSDSGFYLCAWSFRGFSNYGYTFGSGTRLTVV.

This chain connects TRBV19 to TRBJ1-2; a weak D match, TRBD1 (5 bases). The CDR3 runs 16 residues. V was trimmed by 7 bases and J by 1 base, leaving 19 bases between them. Looked up from germline, CDR1 is LNHDA and CDR2 is SQIVND (reference sequence). DNA for the CDR3: TGTGCCAGTATACTTGGGGCTGGGGCCGATAACTATGGCTACACCTTC. This sequence encodes CASILGAGADNYGYTF.

There are a few counts of this clone. The J gene is TRBJ2-7, the V gene TRBV19; maybe TRBD2 (6 bases). The CDR3 loop spans 12 amino acids. Germline CDR1 LNHDA, CDR2 SQIVND (reference sequence). V was clipped by 6 bases and J by 1 base, with 7 bases between them. The CDR3 coding sequence is TGTGCCAGTAGGGGGGGTTCCTACGAGCAGTACTTC. Its protein product is CASRGGSYEQYF. The variable domain in full, with the rest retrieved from reference TRBV19 and TRBJ2-7, is DGGITQSPKYLFRKEGQNVTLSCEQNLNHDAMYWYRQDPGQGLRLIYYSQIVNDFQKGDIAEGYSVSREKKESFPLTVTSAQKNPTAFYLCASRGGSYEQYFGPGTRLTVT.

The chain recombines TRBV7-2 with TRBJ1-2; D is unclear. This CDR3 region has 18 residues. Germline CDR1 reads SGHTA; CDR2 reads FQGNSA. V lost 5 bases and J lost 4, with 26 bases in between. The CDR3 coding sequence is TGTGCCAGCAGCCCCCTGGGGTTAGGGAACAGTGAATTCTATGGCTACACCTTC. The encoded protein is CASSPLGLGNSEFYGYTF. The full variable domain, completed using reference TRBV7-2 and TRBJ1-2, is GAGVSQSPSNKVTEKGKDVELRCDPISGHTALYWYRQSLGQGLEFLIYFQGNSAPDKSGLPSDRFSAERTGGSVSTLTIQRTQQEDSAVYLCASSPLGLGNSEFYGYTFGSGTRLTVV.

The table lists this clone with a count of one. The chain uses TRBV6-1 and TRBJ2-7; D call uncertain. Looked up from germline, CDR1 is MNHNS and CDR2 is SASEGT. This CDR3 contains 11 residues. Trimming took 2 bases from V and 6 from J, leaving 5 bases between them. The CDR3 DNA reads as TGTGCCAGCAGTGAATATCTCGAGCAGTACTTC. It codes for CASSEYLEQYF.

V and J are TRBV7-2 and TRBJ2-4, with 7 bases aligning to TRBD2. J lost 13 bases, V lost 1 base, and 13 bases had no gene match. The CDR3 is 15 residues long. Per the germline V gene, CDR1 is SGHTA and CDR2 is FQGNSA. The CDR3 reads CASSLVSALAELQYF. The CDR3 coding sequence is TGTGCCAGCAGCTTAGTTTCGGCCCTAGCGGAACTCCAGTACTTC.